The clone carrying this T cell receptor beta chain was picked up a small number of times. This sample stems from a study of blood T cell repertoires in COVID-19. In the study overall: Sample material is recorded as cDNA or gDNA derived from T cells, B-cell-depleted T cells, or PBMCs.

The participants were between 18 and 89 years old and came from roughly 24 US areas. Cohort 3 recovery required two negative PCRs, clearance, or symptom resolution. Study processing details: Nucleated cell number was recorded as an estimate derived from reference gene primer amplification. The protocol was immunoSEQ multiplex PCR, while the TCRdb copy is restricted to in-frame clones and leaves out a portion. V, J and clone size reflect that table, while D and trimming were determined from the DNA. The table includes over 200,000 clones, 80% to 85% detected once. The CDR3 spans 18 residues. V lost 6 bases to trimming and J lost 0 bases; unmatched junction nucleotides: 10. Germline V gives CDR1 MNHEY, CDR2 SMNVEV (reference sequence).

The J gene is TRBJ1-6, the V gene TRBV27, with TRBD1 matching over 8 bases. The sequence was obtained from a middle-aged woman who had recovered from COVID-19. Sequences were obtained from PBMCs or T cells enriched from blood (not recorded which). Here the CDR3 DNA reads TGTGCCAGCAGCTATCTCGGGACAGGTCGCTCCTATAATTCACCCCTCCACTTT. Translating gives CASSYLGTGRSYNSPLHF.